The next 13 T cell receptor beta chains were all read from a single sample in a study of T cells in women clearing cervical HPV infection. The data were produced by immunoSEQ multiplex PCR, yet TCRdb's version contains in-frame clones alone and is incomplete. Its listing shows tens of thousands of clones. The specimen was blood buffy coat. Receptor source: a woman aged 18 to 75 with a cervical HPV16 infection that either progressed to CIN3+ or cleared (not recorded which).

In the case of this clone: The read terminates 3 residues ahead of where the CDR3 ends, so the germline J gene completes it. The rearrangement links TRBV20-1 to TRBJ2-3; a weak D match, TRBD2 (6 bases). Germline CDR1 DFQATT, CDR2 SNEGSKA (reference sequence). V dropped 4 bases and J dropped 4 bases, with 15 bases sitting between them. This CDR3 region has 14 residues. The CDR3 sequence: CSAMAGGLADTQYF. The part of the CDR3 DNA that was read is TGCAGTGCTATGGCCGGGGGTTTAGCAGATACG.

In the case of this clone: The read halts 3 residues ahead of the CDR3 end, with the missing end drawn from the germline J gene. The chain couples TRBV7-7 to TRBJ2-5, with 9 bases that match TRBD2. CDR3 length equals 16 residues. The ends lost 1 base at V and 2 bases at J; junction bases unmatched: 5. Germline assignment: CDR1 SSHAT and CDR2 FNYEAQ (reference sequence). CDR3 bases read: TGTGCCAGCAGCTTAGGCCTAGCGGGGCCGCAAGAGACC. Residues: CASSLGLAGPQET. The full CDR3 is CASSLGLAGPQETQYF.

Concerning this clone itself: The missing CDR3 end, 3 residues past where the read stops, is filled in from the germline J gene. The rearrangement links TRBV5-1 to TRBJ2-7, with TRBD1 matching 8 bases. This CDR3 is 13 amino acids long. CDR1 is SGHRS and CDR2 is YFSETQ in the germline V gene. The V gene end was trimmed by 5 bases and the J gene end by 3 bases; junction bases not matched to a gene: 4. CDR3 DNA, as far as it was read: TGCGCCAGCAGGACAGGGGACTTCTACGAG. Its protein product is CASRTGDFYE. The entire CDR3 is CASRTGDFYEQYF.

As to this clone: The read ends 3 residues early relative to the CDR3; the germline J gene fills the gap. The gene calls are TRBV7-9 and TRBJ1-2; weak D call: TRBD1 (5 bases). The CDR3 consists of 13 residues. Germline loops: CDR1 SEHNR, CDR2 FQNEAQ (reference sequence). The CDR3 DNA, read in part, is TGTGCCAGCAGCTTAGACGAGGGGAGGGGC. This encodes CASSLDEGRG. In full, the CDR3 is CASSLDEGRGYTF.

Note on this clone: The read is 3 residues too short to cover the CDR3 end, so that end is filled in from the germline J gene. Other DNA sequences in the sample encode the same CDR3. V and J are TRBV30 and TRBJ2-7; the match to TRBD2 covers 8 bases. Germline CDR1 and CDR2: GTSNPN and SVGIG (reference sequence). This CDR3 comprises 13 residues. The junction had 8 bases not matched to a gene; V was cut back by 8 bases and J by 2 bases. The CDR3 spells CALGLAGTYEQYF. CDR3 DNA (partial): TGTGCCCTGGGATTAGCGGGAACCTACGAG.

As for this clone: Sequencing ends 3 residues short of the CDR3 end; the germline J gene provides the rest. The chain carries TRBV18 and TRBJ2-5; D might be TRBD2 (5 bases). CDR3 length equals 14 residues. Germline V gene data show CDR1 as KGHSH and CDR2 as LQKENI. V was cut by 3 bases and J by 5 bases, with 13 bases left in between. The CDR3 DNA, read in part, is TGTGCCAGCTCACCCCACCCCAGGAGGGAGACC. Translated, it gives CASSPHPRRET. The entire CDR3 sequence reads CASSPHPRRETQYF.

Comment on this clone: The CDR3 end falls 3 residues outside the read, so it is completed with the germline J gene. The chain joins TRBV19 to TRBJ1-2; TRBD1 might be the D (5 bases). This CDR3 contains 14 residues. Deletions cut 4 bases from V and 0 bases from J, with 9 bases between. Germline V gene sequence: CDR1 LNHDA, CDR2 SQIVND (reference sequence). CDR3 region: CASSSQGSNYGYTF. The CDR3 bases that were read are TGTGCCAGTAGTAGTCAGGGTTCTAACTATGGC. The full variable domain, completed using reference TRBV19 and TRBJ1-2, is DGGITQSPKYLFRKEGQNVTLSCEQNLNHDAMYWYRQDPGQGLRLIYYSQIVNDFQKGDIAEGYSVSREKKESFPLTVTSAQKNPTAFYLCASSSQGSNYGYTFGSGTRLTVV.

Turning to this clone: The read falls 3 residues short of the CDR3 end, and the missing part is taken from the germline J gene. The chain links TRBV18 to TRBJ1-1; TRBD1 might be the D (5 bases). CDR1 and CDR2 (germline): KGHSH, LQKENI. V shed 3 bases and J shed 1 base, with 9 bases lying between them. The CDR3 contains 14 residues. The CDR3 reads CASSPGLWNTEAFF. The covered CDR3 bases are TGTGCCAGCTCACCGGGACTCTGGAACACTGAA.

To note about this clone: The sequenced fragment ends 3 residues before the CDR3 boundary, so the rest is inferred from the germline J gene. V and J are TRBV18 and TRBJ1-2; D not resolved. In germline, CDR1 is KGHSH, CDR2 LQKENI. This CDR3 spans 14 amino acids. V lost 1 base and J lost 4, with 10 bases in between. CDR3 DNA (partial): TGTGCCAGCTCACCACAGGCGGAAAGCTATGGC. Translated, it gives CASSPQAESYG. In full, the CDR3 is CASSPQAESYGYTF.

About this clone itself: The observed sequence ends 3 residues before the CDR3 terminus, with the missing tail filled in from the germline J gene. V gene TRBV29-1 combines with J gene TRBJ2-7, with D perhaps TRBD1 (6 bases). With 4 bases removed from V and 2 bases from J, the gap between germline ends came to 6 bases. This CDR3 is built from 11 residues. Germline V gene sequence: CDR1 SQVTM, CDR2 ANQGSEA. The covered CDR3 bases are TGCAGCGTTGGACAGGCCTACGAG. The encoded protein is CSVGQAYE. The full CDR3 sequence reads CSVGQAYEQYF.

A note on this clone: The read comes to an end 3 residues before the CDR3 does, leaving the germline J gene to fill in the end. V gene TRBV7-9 combines with J gene TRBJ1-1; D is unclear. The CDR3 is 12 residues long. Looked up from germline, CDR1 is SEHNR and CDR2 is FQNEAQ (reference sequence). V gave up 5 bases and J gave up 4 bases, with 8 bases separating them. This CDR3 is CASSIGSTEAFF. The sequenced CDR3 bases are TGTGCCAGCAGCATAGGTAGCACTGAA. The full variable domain, in which reference TRBV7-9 and TRBJ1-1 provide the parts outside the CDR3, is DTGVSQNPRHKITKRGQNVTFRCDPISEHNRLYWYRQTLGQGPEFLTYFQNEAQLEKSRLLSDRFSAERPKGSFSTLEIQRTEQGDSAMYLCASSIGSTEAFFGQGTRLTVV.

As concerns this clone: Read data end 3 residues before the CDR3 end; the end is taken from the germline J gene. The chain uses TRBV7-2 and TRBJ2-3; D is perhaps TRBD2 (6 bases). The V and J ends lost 5 bases and 5 bases respectively, with 17 bases between them. The CDR3 loop spans 15 amino acids. Germline V gene sequence: CDR1 SGHTA, CDR2 FQGNSA. CDR3 loop: CASSRAAGLGDTQYF. The CDR3 bases that were read are TGTGCCAGCAGCCGAGCCGCGGGGCTCGGAGATACG.

As regards this clone: Read coverage stops 3 residues before the CDR3 terminus; the germline J gene supplies the remainder. The V call is TRBV2, the J call TRBJ1-1, with 7 bases that match TRBD1. After removal of 6 bases from V and 4 bases from J, the junction contained 8 bases not matched to a gene. The CDR3 covers 14 residues. Germline assignment: CDR1 SNHLY and CDR2 FYNNEI. CDR3 loop: CASRIDRATTEAFF. CDR3 DNA (partial): TGTGCCAGCAGAATCGACAGGGCGACCACTGAA.